Reported below is one TCR beta chain. The record originates from a study of blood T cell repertoires in COVID-19. Measured with immunoSEQ multiplex PCR; TCRdb has only the in-frame clones, and not every one. The sample holds more than 200,000 clones, around 80% seen once. Per germline, CDR1 SGHRS and CDR2 YFSETQ. The V end lost 2 bases, the J end lost 2 bases, and 12 bases lay between the germline ends. This CDR3 has 15 residues. Sample: peripheral blood. The J gene is TRBJ2-3, the V gene TRBV5-1, with a weak D call TRBD2 (5 bases). This receptor was taken from an elderly woman with COVID-19, enrolled during active disease. CDR3 amino acids: CASSFGGGYTDTQYF. CDR3 bases: TGCGCCAGCAGCTTCGGAGGAGGTTACACAGATACGCAGTATTTT.